This passage covers 19 T cell receptor beta chains from one sample sequenced in a study of cytomegalovirus exposure and HLA in healthy donors. Researchers ran the PCR with 60 Vbeta and 13 Jbeta primers. Sequenced by immunoSEQ multiplex PCR; TCRdb stores in-frame clones only, minus some. The table lists around 95,000 clones, around 84% of them singletons. The sequenced material came from PBMCs. Receptors originate from a middle-aged woman in good health and CMV-seropositive.

This clone was counted between two and nine times. The rearrangement uses TRBV18 and TRBJ1-2, with TRBD1 identical over 9 bases. Germline V lookup: CDR1 KGHSH, CDR2 LQKENI. The CDR3 has 17 amino acids. The V segment lost 3 bases and the J segment 4 bases; nucleotides outside the gene matches: 12. This CDR3 reads CASSPTGTGIPRYGYTF. The DNA of the CDR3 is TGTGCCAGCTCACCGACCGGGACAGGGATCCCCCGCTATGGCTACACCTTC.

V is TRBV9 and J is TRBJ2-2; 10 bases are a match to TRBD2. The CDR3 extends over 14 amino acids. Germline V gene lookup returns CDR1 SGDLS and CDR2 YYNGEE. Trimming cost V 6 bases and J 3 bases; bases outside gene matches: 2. The CDR3 loop reads CASTGLADTGELFF. CDR3 coding DNA: TGTGCCAGCACCGGACTAGCGGACACCGGGGAGCTGTTTTTT.

The J gene is TRBJ2-5, the V gene TRBV19; TRBD2 matches 7 bases. V lost 2 bases, J lost 4 bases, and 7 bases stayed unmatched. The CDR3 is made up of 15 amino acids. Germline V gene data show CDR1 as LNHDA and CDR2 as SQIVND (reference sequence). This CDR3 is CASSILGGRGETQYF. CDR3 nucleotide sequence: TGTGCCAGTAGTATACTCGGCGGGAGAGGAGAGACCCAGTACTTC.

The chain uses TRBV6-5 and TRBJ2-7; D is ambiguous. This CDR3 has 14 amino acids. The germline V gene encodes CDR1 MNHEY and CDR2 SVGAGI. V was pared by 0 bases and J by 2 bases, with 8 bases between. The CDR3 region is CASSYSRAPYEQYF. The CDR3 region has the DNA TGTGCCAGCAGTTACTCGAGAGCCCCCTACGAGCAGTACTTC.

This clone occurred a few times. The rearrangement uses TRBV19 and TRBJ1-1; D perhaps matches TRBD1 (6 bases). The CDR3 is made up of 13 amino acids. Germline CDR1 is LNHDA and CDR2 is SQIVND (reference sequence). V lost 9 bases, J lost 3 bases, and 14 bases lay in between. CDR3 loop: CASRDNGDTEAFF. DNA for the CDR3: TGTGCCAGCCGGGACAACGGGGACACTGAAGCTTTCTTT.

This chain connects TRBV15 to TRBJ1-3; weak D call: TRBD1 (6 bases). With 1 base removed from V and 2 bases from J, the gap between germline ends came to 12 bases. The CDR3 has 16 residues. CDR1 and CDR2 (germline): LNHNV, YYDKDF (reference sequence). CDR3 DNA sequence: TGTGCCACCAGCAGAGGCGGGGGGCTAGCTGGAAACACCATATATTTT. The encoded protein is CATSRGGGLAGNTIYF.

This clone was seen only a few times. This rearrangement joins TRBV15 to TRBJ2-3; 9 bases align to TRBD2. Trimming took 9 bases from V and 4 from J; bases not matched to a gene: 2. This CDR3 spans 12 amino acids. Germline CDR1 is LNHNV and CDR2 is YYDKDF (reference sequence). The CDR3 loop is CATSGSADTQYF. CDR3 sequence (DNA): TGTGCCACTAGCGGGAGTGCAGATACGCAGTATTTT.

The V and J genes are TRBV29-1 and TRBJ2-1; D not resolved. V lost 1 base and J 8 bases, leaving 9 bases between the germline ends. This CDR3 has 12 residues. Germline loops: CDR1 SQVTM, CDR2 ANQGSEA. The CDR3 loop is CSVEGDQYEQFF. The CDR3 coding sequence is TGCAGCGTTGAAGGAGATCAATATGAGCAGTTCTTC.

The chain couples TRBV28 to TRBJ2-5; D is ambiguous. With the DNA end fitting TRBJ2-7 better, the J assignment may be wrong. Germline V gene lookup returns CDR1 MDHEN and CDR2 SYDVKM. The CDR3 has 11 residues. For the CDR3, the DNA is TGTGCCAGCAGTTTTCACTACGAGCAGTACTTC. It is translated as CASSFHYEQYF.

There are a few counts of this clone. This CDR3 is CASRLTGPNEQFF. The CDR3 DNA follows: TGTGCCAGCAGGCTGACAGGCCCCAATGAGCAGTTCTTC. The J gene is TRBJ2-1, the V gene TRBV28; D is perhaps TRBD1 (6 bases). The CDR3 runs 13 residues. Germline V gene data show CDR1 as MDHEN and CDR2 as SYDVKM. V lost 6 bases, J lost 6 bases, and 12 bases lay in between.

V and J are TRBV5-1 and TRBJ2-5; 11 bases are shared with TRBD2. CDR1 and CDR2 (germline): SGHRS, YFSETQ. This CDR3 has 15 residues. Trimming cost V 3 bases and J 1 base; bases outside gene matches: 2. CDR3 DNA sequence: TGCGCCAGCAGCTATAGCGGGAGGGCCCAAGAGACCCAGTACTTC. Translation gives CASSYSGRAQETQYF.

The chain recombines TRBV28 with TRBJ2-7, with unresolved D. Trimming took 9 bases from V and 6 from J, leaving 21 bases between them. The CDR3 length is 14 residues. Germline assignment: CDR1 MDHEN and CDR2 SYDVKM. The CDR3, as DNA: TGTGCCAGTGAGCATCCCGAGACACCGGTCGAGCAGTACTTC. It specifies CASEHPETPVEQYF.

This clone came up a few times. The J gene is TRBJ1-5, the V gene TRBV28; D call uncertain. V lost 6 bases and J lost 4, with 7 bases in between. Germline V gene data show CDR1 as MDHEN and CDR2 as SYDVKM. The length of the CDR3 is 12 residues. Here the CDR3 DNA reads TGTGCCAGCAGGGGAGGGAATCAGCCCCAGCATTTT. Translating gives CASRGGNQPQHF.

This clone has a single count. The chain uses TRBV30 and TRBJ1-4; tentatively, D is TRBD1 (5 bases). Trimming stripped 3 bases from V and 6 bases from J, with 11 bases between. This CDR3 contains 13 residues. Germline V gene lookup returns CDR1 GTSNPN and CDR2 SVGIG (reference sequence). This CDR3 is CAWRRTTHEKLFF. In nucleotides, the CDR3 is TGTGCCTGGAGAAGGACAACCCATGAAAAACTGTTTTTT.

The chain recombines TRBV7-9 with TRBJ1-1; D unresolved. The V gene's germline CDR1 is SEHNR and CDR2 FQNEAQ (reference sequence). V was pared by 1 base and J by 11 bases, with 11 bases between. The length of the CDR3 is 12 residues. This CDR3 reads CASSLGRGRAFF. CDR3 coding DNA: TGTGCCAGCAGCTTAGGAAGAGGGAGGGCTTTCTTT. Looking up the rest from reference TRBV7-9 and TRBJ1-1 gives the full variable domain: DTGVSQNPRHKITKRGQNVTFRCDPISEHNRLYWYRQTLGQGPEFLTYFQNEAQLEKSRLLSDRFSAERPKGSFSTLEIQRTEQGDSAMYLCASSLGRGRAFFGQGTRLTVV.

The chain employs TRBV7-2 and TRBJ1-2; D unresolved. V was trimmed by 4 bases and J by 0 bases, leaving 9 bases between them. Per germline, CDR1 SGHTA and CDR2 FQGNSA. CDR3 length: 14 residues. The CDR3 here is CASSSISANYGYTF. In DNA, the CDR3 is TGTGCCAGCAGCTCGATTTCGGCTAACTATGGCTACACCTTC.

The V call is TRBV6-5, the J call TRBJ1-4; 9 bases agree with TRBD1. From germline, CDR1 is MNHEY and CDR2 SVGAGI. The CDR3 is 15 amino acids. J lost 8 bases, V lost 7 bases, and 11 bases had no gene match. The CDR3 DNA reads as TGTGCCAGCACCCGGCGGTGGGACAGGGCAGAAAAACTGTTTTTT. Its translation: CASTRRWDRAEKLFF.

The V gene is TRBV11-2, the J gene TRBJ2-1; unclear D gene. Germline V lookup: CDR1 SGHAT, CDR2 FQNNGV. The CDR3 totals 14 residues. The V end was cut by 3 bases, the J end by 0 bases, with 6 bases between. The CDR3 DNA reads TGTGCCAGCAGCTTTAAGAGCTCCTACAATGAGCAGTTCTTC. Protein product: CASSFKSSYNEQFF.

The genes are TRBV6-6 and TRBJ1-5, with D maybe TRBD1 (6 bases). This CDR3 has 16 residues. Germline values: CDR1 MNHNY, CDR2 SVGAGI (reference sequence). V gave up 2 bases and J gave up 6 bases, with 17 bases separating them. The CDR3 sequence is CASSYEIQGRTQPQHF. The CDR3 DNA reads TGTGCCAGCAGTTACGAGATTCAGGGGCGGACTCAGCCCCAGCATTTT.